This passage covers 27 T cell receptor beta chains from one sample sequenced in a study of blood T cell repertoires in COVID-19. Here immunoSEQ multiplex PCR was the method, and the copy in TCRdb shows in-frame clones only, minus some. The table includes some 270,000 clones, 85% to 90% detected once. Sequenced: peripheral blood. All receptors come from a man younger than 40 with acute or convalescent COVID-19.

The rearrangement uses TRBV19 and TRBJ1-5; D might be TRBD1 (5 bases). This CDR3 spans 17 amino acids. Germline lookup yields CDR1 LNHDA and CDR2 SQIVND (reference sequence). The V gene lost 5 bases and the J gene lost 1 base, with 18 bases spanning the gap. Here the CDR3 DNA reads TGTGCCAGTAGTCCACGGACAAGATTTACCAGCAATCAGCCCCAGCATTTT. It specifies CASSPRTRFTSNQPQHF.

The chain links TRBV6-6 to TRBJ2-7; D remains ambiguous. The CDR3 loop spans 14 amino acids. V was pared by 0 bases and J by 2 bases, with 8 bases between. Looked up from germline, CDR1 is MNHNY and CDR2 is SVGAGI (reference sequence). This CDR3 reads CASSYSDITYEQYF. The CDR3 nucleotides read TGTGCCAGCAGTTACTCTGACATTACCTACGAGCAGTACTTC.

This chain joins TRBV5-8 and TRBJ1-4; weak D call: TRBD1 (5 bases). The CDR3 is made up of 15 amino acids. V was shortened by 5 bases and J by 6 bases, with 17 bases between the two germline ends. The germline V gene encodes CDR1 SGHTS and CDR2 YDEGEE. The CDR3 sequence: CASSKTGGYDEKLFF. The DNA of the CDR3 is TGTGCCAGCAGTAAAACAGGCGGTTACGATGAAAAACTGTTTTTT.

V and J are TRBV11-3 and TRBJ2-7, with D perhaps TRBD1 (5 bases). This CDR3 spans 13 amino acids. Germline assignment: CDR1 SGHNT and CDR2 YENEEA. V lost 8 bases, J lost 7 bases, and 18 bases lay in between. The CDR3 DNA sequence: TGTGCCAGCGGTAACCAGCTTTCAGGGGAGCAGTACTTC. The encoded protein is CASGNQLSGEQYF.

The genes are TRBV10-3 and TRBJ1-3; TRBD1 is a possible D gene (5 bases). V lost 4 bases to trimming and J lost 0 bases, with 13 bases between them. The CDR3 runs 16 residues. Germline CDR1 and CDR2: ENHRY and SYGVKD. CDR3 in amino acids: CAISGGLMSSGNTIYF. CDR3 bases: TGTGCCATCAGTGGGGGACTCATGAGCTCTGGAAACACCATATATTTT.

V gene TRBV5-6 combines with J gene TRBJ1-1, with no clear D. This CDR3 contains 16 residues. With 0 bases removed from V and 0 bases from J, the gap between germline ends came to 12 bases. CDR1 and CDR2 from the germline V gene are SGHDT and YYEEEE. In nucleotides, the CDR3 is TGTGCCAGCAGCTTGGCGCTTTCGAGCGTGAACACTGAAGCTTTCTTT. Protein product: CASSLALSSVNTEAFF.

The chain uses TRBV28 and TRBJ1-1, with D uncertain. Per the germline V gene, CDR1 is MDHEN and CDR2 is SYDVKM. The CDR3 contains 14 residues. The V end was cut by 5 bases, the J end by 2 bases, with 12 bases between. CDR3 loop: CASSPDTPNTEAFF. CDR3 nucleotide sequence: TGTGCCAGCAGTCCCGACACCCCTAACACTGAAGCTTTCTTT.

The J gene is TRBJ1-1, the V gene TRBV19; D is unclear. The CDR3 runs 13 residues. In germline, CDR1 is LNHDA, CDR2 SQIVND (reference sequence). Trimming pared 3 bases from V and 1 base from J, leaving 6 bases between. The CDR3 nucleotides read TGTGCCAGTAGTATTAATAGGAACACTGAAGCTTTCTTT. It is translated as CASSINRNTEAFF.

The chain employs TRBV11-3 and TRBJ2-1; D possibly corresponds to TRBD2 (5 bases). V shed 2 bases and J shed 5 bases, with 7 bases lying between them. Germline CDR1 SGHNT, CDR2 YENEEA. The CDR3 extends over 13 amino acids. The chain's CDR3 is CASSLNGNNEQFF. Here the CDR3 DNA reads TGTGCCAGCAGCTTAAACGGGAACAATGAGCAGTTCTTC.

The chain links TRBV13 to TRBJ2-1; 7 bases agree with TRBD2. The trim removed 4 bases at V and 3 bases at J, leaving 15 bases unmatched. CDR3 length: 18 amino acids. Germline CDR1 is PRHDT and CDR2 is FYEKMQ (reference sequence). The CDR3 loop reads CASSSSVSGTSFYNEQFF. The CDR3 bases are TGTGCCAGCAGCTCAAGCGTCAGCGGGACGAGTTTCTACAATGAGCAGTTCTTC.

This chain links TRBV4-2 with TRBJ1-4; 12 bases fit TRBD1. This CDR3 is built from 20 residues. V shed 0 bases, J shed 2 bases, and the junction held 10 bases outside the gene matches. In germline, CDR1 is LGHNA, CDR2 YNFKEQ. The chain's CDR3 is CASSQDLSGTGGGTNEKLFF. DNA of the CDR3: TGTGCCAGCAGCCAAGATCTAAGTGGGACAGGGGGCGGCACTAATGAAAAACTGTTTTTT.

This chain links TRBV4-1 with TRBJ1-2; D gene ambiguous. V lost 1 base and J lost 1, with 7 bases in between. Germline values: CDR1 MGHRA, CDR2 YSYEKL. The CDR3 runs to 14 residues. The CDR3 reads CASSQGPVNYGYTF. DNA of the CDR3: TGCGCCAGCAGCCAAGGCCCGGTTAACTATGGCTACACCTTC.

The CDR3 bases are TGTGCCAGCAGCCAACCCCTAGCGGGAGCGACAGGGGAGCTGTTTTTT. This translates into CASSQPLAGATGELFF. The rearrangement uses TRBV7-9 and TRBJ2-2, with 10 positions matching TRBD2. The CDR3 contains 16 residues. V lost 5 bases to trimming and J lost 8 bases; unmatched junction nucleotides: 11. The germline gives CDR1 SEHNR, CDR2 FQNEAQ (reference sequence).

This clone was observed once. The chain links TRBV27 to TRBJ1-4; D perhaps matches TRBD1 (5 bases). The CDR3 is 14 residues long. Per germline, CDR1 MNHEY and CDR2 SMNVEV (reference sequence). Deletions cut 6 bases from V and 7 bases from J, with 15 bases between. The CDR3: CASRLQGRSEKLFF. CDR3 in DNA: TGTGCCAGCAGGTTGCAGGGAAGGAGTGAAAAACTGTTTTTT.

J is TRBJ1-3 and V is TRBV18, with a tentative D call TRBD1 (6 bases). Germline values: CDR1 KGHSH, CDR2 LQKENI. There are 16 residues in the CDR3. V was cut by 2 bases and J by 0 bases, with 11 bases left in between. CDR3 DNA sequence: TGTGCCAGCTCACCAAGGCAGGGGAACTCTGGAAACACCATATATTTT. It yields the protein CASSPRQGNSGNTIYF. The entire variable domain, with the rest obtained from reference TRBV18 and TRBJ1-3, is as follows: NAGVMQNPRHLVRRRGQEARLRCSPMKGHSHVYWYRQLPEEGLKFMVYLQKENIIDESGMPKERFSAEFPKEGPSILRIQQVVRGDSAAYFCASSPRQGNSGNTIYFGEGSWLTVV.

This sequence joins TRBV14 and TRBJ2-5; 9 nucleotides agree with TRBD1. This CDR3 is 13 amino acids long. From germline, CDR1 is SGHDN and CDR2 FVKESK. The J segment lost 9 bases and the V segment lost 2 bases, leaving 4 bases of the junction unmatched. The CDR3 is CASSQPRTGAQYF. In nucleotides, the CDR3 is TGTGCCAGCAGCCAACCTCGGACAGGGGCCCAGTACTTC.

V usage is TRBV28 and J usage is TRBJ1-1; 7 nucleotides align to TRBD1. The CDR3 spans 16 residues. The germline V gene encodes CDR1 MDHEN and CDR2 SYDVKM. V was pared by 4 bases and J by 4 bases, with 12 bases of the junction left unmatched. CDR3 DNA sequence: TGTGCCAGCAGTTCCTGGACAGGCACTAGGGTCACTGAAGCTTTCTTT. Its protein is CASSSWTGTRVTEAFF.

The sample holds a few counts of this clone. The chain recombines TRBV15 with TRBJ2-1; 9 positions agree with TRBD2. Germline CDR1 reads LNHNV; CDR2 reads YYDKDF (reference sequence). V was clipped by 0 bases and J by 0 bases; unmatched bases: 12. This CDR3 is 20 amino acids long. DNA for the CDR3: TGTGCCACCAGCAGAGAAGTTCGGAAGCGGGGGGCCCACTCCTACAATGAGCAGTTCTTC. This codes for CATSREVRKRGAHSYNEQFF.

The gene calls are TRBV6-2 or TRBV6-3 and TRBJ1-5; 9 bases map to TRBD1. Germline CDR1 and CDR2: MNHEY and SVGEGT. CDR3 length: 15 residues. J lost 5 bases, V lost 6 bases, and 8 bases had no gene match. For the CDR3, the DNA is TGTGCCAGCAGCCGAAACAGGGGGCAGGATCAGCCCCAGCATTTT. Amino acids: CASSRNRGQDQPQHF.

This chain joins TRBV19 and TRBJ1-2; D gene unclear. Germline V CDR1 and CDR2: LNHDA, SQIVND (reference sequence). This CDR3 is built from 12 residues. The germline V and J ends were trimmed by 7 bases and 1 base, with 7 bases remaining between them. CDR3 in amino acids: CASTRSNYGYTF. Written as DNA, the CDR3 is TGTGCCAGTACCCGGAGTAACTATGGCTACACCTTC. The full variable domain, completed using reference TRBV19 and TRBJ1-2, is DGGITQSPKYLFRKEGQNVTLSCEQNLNHDAMYWYRQDPGQGLRLIYYSQIVNDFQKGDIAEGYSVSREKKESFPLTVTSAQKNPTAFYLCASTRSNYGYTFGSGTRLTVV.

The chain recombines TRBV14 with TRBJ1-2; D might be TRBD1 (5 bases). V shed 0 bases and J shed 4 bases, with 15 bases lying between them. The germline gives CDR1 SGHDN, CDR2 FVKESK. The CDR3 runs 16 residues. CDR3 amino acids: CASSQEGLGALYGYTF. The CDR3 DNA sequence: TGTGCCAGCAGCCAAGAGGGACTAGGGGCCCTCTATGGCTACACCTTC.

The chain links TRBV10-3 to TRBJ2-2; 10 bases agree with TRBD2. Unmatched junction bases numbered 9, after V lost 4 bases and J lost 4 bases. CDR3 length equals 17 residues. The V gene's germline CDR1 is ENHRY and CDR2 SYGVKD. As DNA, the CDR3 is TGTGCCATCAGTGGGGATCTAGCGGGAGTAATCACCGGGGAGCTGTTTTTT. This encodes CAISGDLAGVITGELFF.

V is TRBV12-3 or TRBV12-4 and J is TRBJ1-2; 8 positions match TRBD1. The CDR3 sequence is 13 residues long. V lost 6 bases and J lost 5; bases outside the gene matches: 5. The CDR3 protein is CASSRTGRYGYTF. The CDR3 bases are TGTGCCAGCAGCAGGACAGGGCGGTATGGCTACACCTTC.

The chain links TRBV5-1 to TRBJ2-1, with D perhaps matching TRBD2 (5 bases). In germline, CDR1 is SGHRS, CDR2 YFSETQ. The CDR3 extends over 13 amino acids. V lost 2 bases to trimming and J lost 9 bases, with 12 bases between them. CDR3 DNA sequence: TGCGCCAGCAGCTTCGGGATTATGAGTGAGCAGTTCTTC. This codes for CASSFGIMSEQFF. The full variable domain, completed using reference TRBV5-1 and TRBJ2-1, is KAGVTQTPRYLIKTRGQQVTLSCSPISGHRSVSWYQQTPGQGLQFLFEYFSETQRNKGNFPGRFSGRQFSNSRSEMNVSTLELGDSALYLCASSFGIMSEQFFGPGTRLTVL.

This chain uses TRBV28 with TRBJ2-7, with 8 bases fitting TRBD1. J lost 2 bases, V lost 7 bases, and 10 bases had no gene match. Per germline, CDR1 MDHEN and CDR2 SYDVKM. The CDR3 consists of 15 residues. The CDR3 DNA reads TGTGCCAGCAATTCACAGGGGGAGGTTGCCTACGAGCAGTACTTC. It codes for CASNSQGEVAYEQYF. The whole variable domain, remainder taken from reference TRBV28 and TRBJ2-7, is DVKVTQSSRYLVKRTGEKVFLECVQDMDHENMFWYRQDPGLGLRLIYFSYDVKMKEKGDIPEGYSVSREKKERFSLILESASTNQTSMYLCASNSQGEVAYEQYFGPGTRLTVT.

The chain recombines TRBV6-5 with TRBJ1-2; possibly TRBD1 for D (5 bases). The CDR3 runs to 12 residues. From germline, CDR1 is MNHEY and CDR2 SVGAGI. The V and J ends lost 7 bases and 3 bases respectively, with 9 bases between them. CDR3 in amino acids: CASNLGDYGYTF. The CDR3 nucleotides read TGTGCCAGCAACCTAGGGGACTATGGCTACACCTTC.

The rearrangement joins TRBV30 to TRBJ1-4; a possible D gene is TRBD1 (5 bases). Between the trimmed V and J ends, which lost 0 bases and 3 bases, there was a span of 11 bases. This CDR3 spans 15 amino acids. CDR1 and CDR2 (germline): GTSNPN, SVGIG (reference sequence). CDR3 DNA sequence: TGTGCCTGGAGTGTACCGAGACAGTCTAATGAAAAACTGTTTTTT. Residues: CAWSVPRQSNEKLFF.